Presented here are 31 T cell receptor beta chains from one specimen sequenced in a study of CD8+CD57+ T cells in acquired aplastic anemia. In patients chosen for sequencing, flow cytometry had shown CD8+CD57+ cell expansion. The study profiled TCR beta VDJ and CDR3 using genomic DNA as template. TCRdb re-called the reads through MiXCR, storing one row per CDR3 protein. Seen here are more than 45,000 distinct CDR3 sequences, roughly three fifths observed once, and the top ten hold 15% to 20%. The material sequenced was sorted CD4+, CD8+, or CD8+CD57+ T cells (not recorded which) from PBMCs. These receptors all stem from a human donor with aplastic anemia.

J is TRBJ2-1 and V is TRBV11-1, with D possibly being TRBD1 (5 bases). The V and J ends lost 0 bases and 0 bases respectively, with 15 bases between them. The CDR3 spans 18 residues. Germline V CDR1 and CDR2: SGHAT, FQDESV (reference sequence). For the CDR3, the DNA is TGTGCCAGCAGCTTAGCTTCAGGGTCCCAAAGCTCCTACAATGAGCAGTTCTTC. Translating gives CASSLASGSQSSYNEQFF.

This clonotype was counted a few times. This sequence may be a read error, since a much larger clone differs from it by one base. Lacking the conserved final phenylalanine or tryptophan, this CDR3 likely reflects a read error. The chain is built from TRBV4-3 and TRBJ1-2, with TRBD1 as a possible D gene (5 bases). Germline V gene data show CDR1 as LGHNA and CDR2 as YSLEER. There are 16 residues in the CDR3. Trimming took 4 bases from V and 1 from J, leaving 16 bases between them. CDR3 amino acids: CASSPGRDPYNYGYTL. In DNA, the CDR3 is TGCGCCAGCAGCCCTGGCCGGGACCCTTATAACTATGGCTACACCCTC.

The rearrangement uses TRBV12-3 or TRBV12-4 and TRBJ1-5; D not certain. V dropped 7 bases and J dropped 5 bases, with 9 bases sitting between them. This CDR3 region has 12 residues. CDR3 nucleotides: TGTGCCAGCAATACAGTAGATCAGCCCCAGCATTTT. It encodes CASNTVDQPQHF.

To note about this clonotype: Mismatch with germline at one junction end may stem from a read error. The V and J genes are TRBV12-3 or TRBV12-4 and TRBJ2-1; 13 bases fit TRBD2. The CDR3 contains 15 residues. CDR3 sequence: CASSLGTSGTNEQFF. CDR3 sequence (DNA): TGTGCCAGCAGCTTAGGGACTAGCGGGACCAATGAGCAGTTCTTC.

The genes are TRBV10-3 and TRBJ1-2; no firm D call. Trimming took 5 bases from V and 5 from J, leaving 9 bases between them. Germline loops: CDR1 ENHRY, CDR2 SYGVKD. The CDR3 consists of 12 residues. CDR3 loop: CAISSTGYGYTF. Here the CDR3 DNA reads TGTGCCATCAGTAGTACGGGGTATGGCTACACCTTC.

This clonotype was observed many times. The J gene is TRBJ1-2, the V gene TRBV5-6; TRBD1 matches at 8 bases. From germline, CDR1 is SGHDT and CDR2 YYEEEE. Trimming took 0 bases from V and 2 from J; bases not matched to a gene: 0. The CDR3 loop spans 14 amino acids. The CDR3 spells CASSLGTGNYGYTF. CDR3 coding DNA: TGTGCCAGCAGCTTGGGGACAGGGAACTATGGCTACACCTTC.

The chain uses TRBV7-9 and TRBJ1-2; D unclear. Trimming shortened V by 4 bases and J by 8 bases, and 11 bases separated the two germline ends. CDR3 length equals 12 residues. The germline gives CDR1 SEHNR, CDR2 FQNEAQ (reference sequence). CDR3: CASSSSPSGYTF. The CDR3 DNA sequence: TGTGCCAGCAGCTCTAGTCCTTCCGGCTACACCTTC.

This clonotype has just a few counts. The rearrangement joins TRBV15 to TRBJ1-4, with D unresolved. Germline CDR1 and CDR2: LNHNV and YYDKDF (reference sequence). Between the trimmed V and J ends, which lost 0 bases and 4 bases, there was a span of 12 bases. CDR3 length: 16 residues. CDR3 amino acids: CATSRDMGSLNEKLFF. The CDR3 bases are TGTGCCACCAGCAGAGATATGGGCAGTCTTAATGAAAAACTGTTTTTT.

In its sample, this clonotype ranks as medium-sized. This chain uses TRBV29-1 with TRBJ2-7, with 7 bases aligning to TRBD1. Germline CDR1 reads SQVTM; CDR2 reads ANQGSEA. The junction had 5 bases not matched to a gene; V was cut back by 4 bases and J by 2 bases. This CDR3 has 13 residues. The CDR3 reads CSVVQGTTYEQYF. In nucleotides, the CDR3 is TGCAGCGTTGTACAGGGGACCACCTACGAGCAGTACTTC.

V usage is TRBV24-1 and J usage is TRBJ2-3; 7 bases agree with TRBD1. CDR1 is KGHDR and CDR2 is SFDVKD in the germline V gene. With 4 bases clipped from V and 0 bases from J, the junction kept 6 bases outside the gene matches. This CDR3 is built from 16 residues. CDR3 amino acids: CATSDQGQASTDTQYF. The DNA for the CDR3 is TGTGCCACCAGTGACCAAGGACAGGCCAGCACAGATACGCAGTATTTT.

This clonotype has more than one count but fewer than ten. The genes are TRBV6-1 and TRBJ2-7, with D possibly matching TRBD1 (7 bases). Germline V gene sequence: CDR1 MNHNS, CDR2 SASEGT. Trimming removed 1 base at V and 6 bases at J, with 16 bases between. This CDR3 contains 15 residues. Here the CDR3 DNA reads TGTGCCAGCAGTGAAGTTACGGGGCAGGGGGGCGAGCAGTACGTC. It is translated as CASSEVTGQGGEQYV.

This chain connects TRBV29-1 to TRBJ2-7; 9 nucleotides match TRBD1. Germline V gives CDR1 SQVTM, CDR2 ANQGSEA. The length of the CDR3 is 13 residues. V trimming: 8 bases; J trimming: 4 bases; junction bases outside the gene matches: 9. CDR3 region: CSTRDRDLYEQYF. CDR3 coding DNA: TGCAGCACCCGGGACAGGGATCTATACGAGCAGTACTTC.

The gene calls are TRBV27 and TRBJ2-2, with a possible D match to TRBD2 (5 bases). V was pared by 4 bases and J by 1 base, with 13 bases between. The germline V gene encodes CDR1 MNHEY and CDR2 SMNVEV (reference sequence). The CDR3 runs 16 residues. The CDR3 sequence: CASSSDSKGNTGELFF. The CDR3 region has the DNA TGTGCCAGCAGTTCGGACTCGAAAGGGAACACCGGGGAGCTGTTTTTT.

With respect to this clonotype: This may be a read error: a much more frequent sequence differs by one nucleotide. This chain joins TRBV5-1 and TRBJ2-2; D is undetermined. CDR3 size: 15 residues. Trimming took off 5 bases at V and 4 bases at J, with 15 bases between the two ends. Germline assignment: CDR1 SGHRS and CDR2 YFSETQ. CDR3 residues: CASRSEIASTGELFF. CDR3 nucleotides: TGCGCCAGCAGGTCGGAGATCGCGAGCACCGGGGAGCTGTTTTTT.

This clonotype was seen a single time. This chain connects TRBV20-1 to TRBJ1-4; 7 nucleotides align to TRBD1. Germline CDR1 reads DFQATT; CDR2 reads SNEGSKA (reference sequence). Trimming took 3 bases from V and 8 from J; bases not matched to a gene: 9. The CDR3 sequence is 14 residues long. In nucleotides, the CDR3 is TGCAGTGCTAGTCTGGCAGGGGGTCGGGAAAAACTGTTTTTT. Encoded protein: CSASLAGGREKLFF.

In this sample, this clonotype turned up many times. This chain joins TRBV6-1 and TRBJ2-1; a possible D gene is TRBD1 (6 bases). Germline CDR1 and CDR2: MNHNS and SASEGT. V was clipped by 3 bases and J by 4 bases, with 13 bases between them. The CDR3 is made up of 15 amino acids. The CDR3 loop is CASSDLKDRYNEQFF. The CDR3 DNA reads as TGTGCCAGCAGTGATCTTAAGGACAGATACAATGAGCAGTTCTTC.

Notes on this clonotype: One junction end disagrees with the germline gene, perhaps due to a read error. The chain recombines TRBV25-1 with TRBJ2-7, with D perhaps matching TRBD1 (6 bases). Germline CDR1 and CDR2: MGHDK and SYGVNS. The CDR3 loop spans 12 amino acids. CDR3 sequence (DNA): TGCGCCAGCAGGATAACAGGGTACGAGCAGTGCTTC. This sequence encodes CASRITGYEQCF.

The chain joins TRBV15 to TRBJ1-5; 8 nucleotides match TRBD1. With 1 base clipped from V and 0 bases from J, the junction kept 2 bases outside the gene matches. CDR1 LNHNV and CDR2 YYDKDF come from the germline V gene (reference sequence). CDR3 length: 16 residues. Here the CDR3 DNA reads TGTGCCACCAGCAGAGGGACAGGGAATAGCAATCAGCCCCAGCATTTT. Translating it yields CATSRGTGNSNQPQHF. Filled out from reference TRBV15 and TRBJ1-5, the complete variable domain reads DAMVIQNPRYQVTQFGKPVTLSCSQTLNHNVMYWYQQKSSQAPKLLFHYYDKDFNNEADTPDNFQSRRPNTSFCFLDIRSPGLGDTAMYLCATSRGTGNSNQPQHFGDGTRLSIL.

In DNA, the CDR3 is TGTGCCAGCAGCTTAGGTGGGGCGAATTCACCCCTCCACTTT. As protein: CASSLGGANSPLHF. The chain employs TRBV11-1 and TRBJ1-6; a possible D gene is TRBD1 (5 bases). Per the germline V gene, CDR1 is SGHAT and CDR2 is FQDESV (reference sequence). The V and J ends lost 1 base and 7 bases respectively, with 8 bases between them. The CDR3 has 14 residues.

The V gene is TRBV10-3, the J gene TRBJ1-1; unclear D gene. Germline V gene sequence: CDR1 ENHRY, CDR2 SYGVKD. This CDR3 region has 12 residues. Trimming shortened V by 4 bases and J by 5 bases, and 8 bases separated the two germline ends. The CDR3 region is CAISGHRTEAFF. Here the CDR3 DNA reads TGTGCCATCAGTGGGCATAGGACTGAAGCTTTCTTT.

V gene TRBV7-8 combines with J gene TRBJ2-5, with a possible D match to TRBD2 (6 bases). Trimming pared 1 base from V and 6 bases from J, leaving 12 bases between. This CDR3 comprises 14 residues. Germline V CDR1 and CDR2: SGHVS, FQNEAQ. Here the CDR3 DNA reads TGTGCCAGCAGCTTAGAGGGGCGGGGACAGACCCAGTACTTC. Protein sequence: CASSLEGRGQTQYF.

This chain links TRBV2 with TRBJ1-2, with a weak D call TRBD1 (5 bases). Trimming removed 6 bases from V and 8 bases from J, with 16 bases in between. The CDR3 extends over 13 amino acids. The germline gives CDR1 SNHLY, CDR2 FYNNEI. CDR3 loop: CASSQVNRDGYTF. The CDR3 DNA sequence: TGTGCCAGCAGCCAAGTGAACCGGGACGGCTACACCTTC.

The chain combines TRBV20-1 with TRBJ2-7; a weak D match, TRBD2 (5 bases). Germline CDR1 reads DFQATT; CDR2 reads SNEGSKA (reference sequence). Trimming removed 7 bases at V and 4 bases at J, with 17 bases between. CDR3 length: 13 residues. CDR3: CSGSSDWRYEQYF. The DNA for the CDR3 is TGCAGTGGTAGCTCCGATTGGAGGTACGAGCAGTACTTC.

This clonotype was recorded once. The CDR3 reads CSARVPDRVDGYTF. The CDR3 coding sequence is TGCAGTGCTAGAGTCCCGGACAGGGTAGATGGCTACACCTTC. The V gene is TRBV20-1, the J gene TRBJ1-2, with TRBD1 identical over 8 bases. In germline, CDR1 is DFQATT, CDR2 SNEGSKA (reference sequence). The J segment lost 6 bases and the V segment lost 1 base, leaving 7 bases of the junction unmatched. The CDR3 has 14 residues.

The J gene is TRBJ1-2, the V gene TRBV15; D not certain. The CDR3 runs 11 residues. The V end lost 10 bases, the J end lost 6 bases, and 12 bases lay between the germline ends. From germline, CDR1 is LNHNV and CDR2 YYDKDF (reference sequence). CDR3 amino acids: CASTTTDGYTF. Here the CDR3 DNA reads TGTGCCAGCACCACTACCGATGGCTACACCTTC.

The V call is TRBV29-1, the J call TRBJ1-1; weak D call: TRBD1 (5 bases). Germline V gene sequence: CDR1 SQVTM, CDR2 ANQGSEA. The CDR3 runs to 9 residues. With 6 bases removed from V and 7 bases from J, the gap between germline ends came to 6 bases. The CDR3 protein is CSVDSEAFF. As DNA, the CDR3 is TGCAGCGTAGACAGTGAAGCTTTCTTT. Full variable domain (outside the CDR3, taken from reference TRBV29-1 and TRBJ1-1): SAVISQKPSRDICQRGTSLTIQCQVDSQVTMMFWYRQQPGQSLTLIATANQGSEATYESGFVIDKFPISRPNLTFSTLTVSNMSPEDSSIYLCSVDSEAFFGQGTRLTVV.

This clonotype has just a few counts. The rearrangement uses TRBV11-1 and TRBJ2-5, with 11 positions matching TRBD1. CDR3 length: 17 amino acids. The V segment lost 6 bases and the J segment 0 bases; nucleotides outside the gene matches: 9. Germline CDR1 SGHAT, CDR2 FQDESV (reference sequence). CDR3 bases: TGTGCCAGCAGATTAAATCCGGGACAGGGGGACCAAGAGACCCAGTACTTC. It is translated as CASRLNPGQGDQETQYF.

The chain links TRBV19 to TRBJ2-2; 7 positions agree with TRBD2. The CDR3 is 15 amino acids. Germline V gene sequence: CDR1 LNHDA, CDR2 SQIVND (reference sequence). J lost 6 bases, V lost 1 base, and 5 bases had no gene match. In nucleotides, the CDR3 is TGTGCCAGTAGTATAGTGCCTGCGGGGGCCGGGGAGCTGTTTTTT. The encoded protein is CASSIVPAGAGELFF.

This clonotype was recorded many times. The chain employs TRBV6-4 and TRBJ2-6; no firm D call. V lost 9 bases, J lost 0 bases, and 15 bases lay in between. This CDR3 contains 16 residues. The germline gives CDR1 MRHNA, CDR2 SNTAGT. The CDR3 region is CARSFKGVSGANVLTF. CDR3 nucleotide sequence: TGTGCCAGATCATTCAAGGGTGTCTCTGGGGCCAACGTCCTGACTTTC.

This chain's CDR3 is CSAREGTLSGYTF. The CDR3 DNA reads TGCAGTGCTAGGGAAGGGACTCTCTCTGGCTACACCTTC. This rearrangement joins TRBV20-1 to TRBJ1-2, with D possibly TRBD1 on 5 matching bases. CDR1 is DFQATT and CDR2 is SNEGSKA in the germline V gene (reference sequence). V was cut by 3 bases and J by 7 bases, with 15 bases left in between. This CDR3 spans 13 amino acids.

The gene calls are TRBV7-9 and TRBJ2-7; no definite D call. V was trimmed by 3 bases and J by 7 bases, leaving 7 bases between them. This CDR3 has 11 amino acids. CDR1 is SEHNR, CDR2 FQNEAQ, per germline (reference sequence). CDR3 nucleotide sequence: TGTGCCAGCAGCTTTGACCCTGAGCAGTACTTC. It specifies CASSFDPEQYF. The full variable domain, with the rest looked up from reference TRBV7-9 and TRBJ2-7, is DTGVSQNPRHKITKRGQNVTFRCDPISEHNRLYWYRQTLGQGPEFLTYFQNEAQLEKSRLLSDRFSAERPKGSFSTLEIQRTEQGDSAMYLCASSFDPEQYFGPGTRLTVT.